The TCR beta chain under discussion was sequenced for a study of T cells in Graves' hyperthyroidism and ophthalmopathy. General study results and limits: The authors' 13 V-J model separated ophthalmopathy from stable hyperthyroidism.

Turning to this clonotype: What it binds is unknown.

The source material, RNA transcripts, was used to amplify TCR beta CDR3 regions. A first-round RT-PCR of the TCR CDR3 used the HTBI primer set. TCRdb re-called the multiplex PCR reads with MiXCR, one entry per CDR3 protein. The sample lists some 620,000 distinct CDR3 sequences, 15% to 20% occurring once. Across 18 months, stable Graves' hyperthyroidism was marked by no progression to ophthalmopathy. Aged 18 to 65, the patients had hyperthyroidism that was newly diagnosed and had lasted under 2 months. V gave up 0 bases and J gave up 0 bases; unmatched junction bases: 4. This CDR3 comprises 16 residues. CDR1 and CDR2 from the germline V gene are DFQATT and SNEGSKA (reference sequence).

V is TRBV20-1 and J is TRBJ2-3, with 9 positions matching TRBD2. This TCR was recovered from a woman in her twenties or thirties with Graves' hyperthyroidism. Sequencing was carried out using blood. The CDR3 coding sequence is TGCAGTGCTAGAGATCCCAGCGGGAGGAGCACAGATACGCAGTATTTT. This codes for CSARDPSGRSTDTQYF.